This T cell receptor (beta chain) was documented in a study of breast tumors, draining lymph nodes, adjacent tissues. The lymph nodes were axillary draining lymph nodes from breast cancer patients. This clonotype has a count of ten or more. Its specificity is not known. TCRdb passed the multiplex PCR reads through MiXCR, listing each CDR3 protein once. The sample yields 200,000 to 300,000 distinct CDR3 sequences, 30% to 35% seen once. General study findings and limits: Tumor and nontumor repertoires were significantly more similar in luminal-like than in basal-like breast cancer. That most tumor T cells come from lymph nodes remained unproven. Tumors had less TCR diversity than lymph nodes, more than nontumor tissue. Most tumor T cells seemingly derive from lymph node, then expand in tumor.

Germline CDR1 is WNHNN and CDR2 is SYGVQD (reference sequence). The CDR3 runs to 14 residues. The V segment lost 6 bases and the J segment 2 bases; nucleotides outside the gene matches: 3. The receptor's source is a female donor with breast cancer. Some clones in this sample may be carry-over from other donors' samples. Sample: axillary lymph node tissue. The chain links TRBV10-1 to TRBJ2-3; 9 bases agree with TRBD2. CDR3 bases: TGCGCCAGCAGGGCTAGCGGGAACACAGATACGCAGTATTTT. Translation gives CASRASGNTDTQYF.